A selection of T cell receptor beta chains follows, all from one sample in a study of metastatic and nonmetastatic thyroid tumors. From the PCR reads, TCRdb re-called clones with MiXCR. The sample lists about 24,000 clones, 15% to 20% seen once, with about 5% in the top ten. Sequenced material: blood. These TCRs come from a male donor with papillary thyroid cancer or a benign thyroid nodule (not recorded which). Some clones in this sample may be carry-over from other donors' samples. CDR3s include the opening cysteine and the closing phenylalanine or tryptophan. A D gene is named only where the DNA matches it firmly. For some rows the clone size is stated as once, few or many, or as a class when expanded; others skip it.

D gene	clone size	V gene	J gene	CDR3 length	CDR3 DNA	CDR3 protein
.	.	TRBV5-1	TRBJ2-1	15	TGCGCCAGCAGCTTGGTACAGGCCCCTGACGGTGAGCAGTTCTTC	CASSLVQAPDGEQFF
.	many	TRBV5-1	TRBJ2-5	15	TGCGCCAGCAGCTTGGGAGACTCCCCCCAAGGGGCCCAGTACTTC	CASSLGDSPQGAQYF
.	many	TRBV20-1	TRBJ2-1	15	TGCAGTGCTAGAGACCTGGGACTGGCCTACAATGAGCAGTTCTTC	CSARDLGLAYNEQFF
TRBD1	.	TRBV28	TRBJ2-1	13	TGTGCCAGCAGTAACACAGGGGGTAATGAGCAGTTCTTC	CASSNTGGNEQFF
TRBD2	.	TRBV20-1	TRBJ2-3	17	TGCAGTGCTAGACCCGGTGGGGCGGGAGCTATCGCAGATACGCAGTATTTT	CSARPGGAGAIADTQYF
TRBD1	many	TRBV7-8	TRBJ2-3	15	TGTGCCAGCAGCTTAGCGTCAGGGGGCATAGATACGCAGTATTTT	CASSLASGGIDTQYF
TRBD2	medium-sized	TRBV20-1	TRBJ2-3	15	TGCAGTGCTATATGGAGCGGGAGTGGAACAGATACGCAGTATTTT	CSAIWSGSGTDTQYF
.	many	TRBV25-1	TRBJ2-5	14	TGTGCCAGCAGTGAACCGGGACGCCAAGAGACCCAGTACTTC	CASSEPGRQETQYF
.	.	TRBV28	TRBJ2-7	15	TGTGCCAGCAGAGGGAACCAGGGTTTTGGCTACGAGCAGTACTTC	CASRGNQGFGYEQYF
.	few	TRBV19	TRBJ1-1	13	TGTGCCAGTAGTATCGCCGTGGACACTGAAGCTTTCTTT	CASSIAVDTEAFF
.	few	TRBV6-1	TRBJ1-1	14	TGTGCCAGCTGTGGGAGGGGCTGGTCCACTGAAGCTTTCTTT	CASCGRGWSTEAFF
.	.	TRBV20-1	TRBJ2-1	11	TGCAGTGCAAACGATGTTGATGAGCAGTTCTTC	CSANDVDEQFF
.	few	TRBV12-3/TRBV12-4	TRBJ2-1	13	TGTGCCACCACATTGTGGCTCTACAATGATCAGTTCTTC	CATTLWLYNDQFF
.	.	TRBV7-2	TRBJ2-7	13	TGTGCCAGCAGCTCCCCTGGCTCCTACGAGCAGTACTTC	CASSSPGSYEQYF
TRBD1	.	TRBV5-1	TRBJ2-3	16	TGCGCCAGCAGCCCCGAACAGGGGGCACGGTCAGATACGCAGTATTTT	CASSPEQGARSDTQYF
.	many	TRBV6-2/TRBV6-3	TRBJ1-6	19	TGTGCCAGCAGTTATGTGCAGGCGACCACGAGCTCCTATAATTCACCCCTCCACTTT	CASSYVQATTSSYNSPLHF
.	medium-sized	TRBV27	TRBJ1-5	13	TGTGCCAGCAGCCTTACGGGAGGGCAGCCCCAGCATTTT	CASSLTGGQPQHF
TRBD1	few	TRBV6-1	TRBJ1-6	11	TGTGCCAGCAGTCTCGGACAGGGCCTCCACTTT	CASSLGQGLHF
.	.	TRBV2	TRBJ1-2	14	TGTGCCAGCTTAAACGCCGGGACACTCTATGGCTACACCTTC	CASLNAGTLYGYTF
.	many	TRBV12-3/TRBV12-4	TRBJ1-4	13	TGTGCCAGCACCCGAAGCGATGGGGACCGTCTGTTTTTT	CASTRSDGDRLFF
.	many	TRBV5-1	TRBJ2-1	17	TGCGCCAGCAGCTTGTTCTGGCAACCCAGCTCCTACAATGAGCAGTTCTTC	CASSLFWQPSSYNEQFF
.	many	TRBV4-1	TRBJ2-5	15	TGCGCCAGCAGCCAAGATTCACAGGTACAAGAGACCCAGTACTTC	CASSQDSQVQETQYF
.	many	TRBV5-1	TRBJ1-1	14	TGCGCCAGCAGCTTGGCCGCAGCTGACACTGAAGCTTTCTTT	CASSLAAADTEAFF
.	many	TRBV6-5	TRBJ2-1	11	TGTGCCAGCAGTTACGGGAATGAGCAGTTCTTC	CASSYGNEQFF
TRBD1	many	TRBV20-1	TRBJ2-7	15	TGCAGTGCTAGACCCGGACAGGGGGTCTCCTACGAGCAGTACTTC	CSARPGQGVSYEQYF
TRBD2	many	TRBV6-1	TRBJ2-3	13	TGTGCCATAGTAAAGCGGGAGTCAGATACGCAGTATTTT	CAIVKRESDTQYF
.	many	TRBV28	TRBJ2-5	14	TGTGCCAGCAGTTATGCGGTGGGGCGAGAGACCCAGTACTTC	CASSYAVGRETQYF
.	.	TRBV2	TRBJ1-2	13	TGTGCCAGCAGTGACAACAGGGTGGATGGCTACACCTTC	CASSDNRVDGYTF
.	many	TRBV19	TRBJ2-1	15	TGTGCCAGTAGTGTCAAACAGGGATCCTACAATGAGCAGTTCTTC	CASSVKQGSYNEQFF
.	many	TRBV19	TRBJ2-7	14	TGTGCCAGTAGTATAGACTCGTCCTCCTACGAGCAGTACTTC	CASSIDSSSYEQYF
.	.	TRBV6-6	TRBJ1-2	14	TGTGCCAGCAGTTACTTGGCAGGCGACTATGGCTACACCTTC	CASSYLAGDYGYTF
TRBD2	many	TRBV11-1	TRBJ2-3	16	TGTGCCAGCAGCTCCTGGACTAGCGGTAGCACAGATACGCAGTATTTT	CASSSWTSGSTDTQYF
.	.	TRBV24-1	TRBJ1-5	15	TGTGCCCCCCGACGCCGCGTCTATAGCAATCAGCCCCAGCATTTT	CAPRRRVYSNQPQHF
TRBD2	many	TRBV5-1	TRBJ2-7	14	TGCGCCAGCAGCTTGGAGCCTAGCGGGAGCGAGCAGTACTTC	CASSLEPSGSEQYF
.	.	TRBV11-3	TRBJ2-6	20	TGTGCCAGCAGCTTAGTGGGCCCGGGACTCCACTCTGCTGGGGCCAACGTCCTGACTTTC	CASSLVGPGLHSAGANVLTF
.	many	TRBV20-1	TRBJ2-2	12	TGCAGTGCTAGCTTGTCCCCCGGGGAGCTGTTTTTT	CSASLSPGELFF
TRBD1	.	TRBV19	TRBJ1-2	15	TGTGCCAGTAGTGCGTCCGGGACAGGGAACTATGGCTACACCTTC	CASSASGTGNYGYTF
TRBD1	once	TRBV19	TRBJ2-2	15	TGTGCCAGTACTCTGGGACAGGGGAACACCGGGGAGCTGTTTTTT	CASTLGQGNTGELFF
TRBD1	few	TRBV27	TRBJ1-2	16	TGTGCCAGCAGCCTAAACCACGGGACAGGGGACTATGGCTACACCTTC	CASSLNHGTGDYGYTF
.	medium-sized	TRBV2	TRBJ2-7	14	TGTGCCAGCAGTGACCGTGTGAACTCCTACGAGCAGTACTTC	CASSDRVNSYEQYF